Listed here are 30 T cell receptor beta chains from one sample, sequenced in a study of Graves' ophthalmopathy and Graves' hyperthyroidism. RNA served as the template for amplifying TCR beta CDR3 regions. First-round RT-PCR relied on HTBI primers, and a second-round multiplex PCR came next. TCRdb ran MiXCR on the multiplex PCR reads and lists one entry per CDR3 protein. The sample lists roughly 170,000 distinct CDR3 sequences, around two fifths occurring once. Sequencing used peripheral blood. All receptors derive from a man aged 30 to 45 with Graves' ophthalmopathy.

This clonotype was found many times. This sequence joins TRBV27 and TRBJ2-5; D tentatively fits TRBD1 or TRBD2 (5 bases each). The V gene's germline CDR1 is MNHEY and CDR2 SMNVEV (reference sequence). The CDR3 length is 12 residues. Between the trimmed V and J ends, which lost 6 bases and 4 bases, there was a span of 9 bases. The chain's CDR3 is CASRRGVETQYF. The CDR3 DNA follows: TGTGCCAGCAGAAGAGGGGTAGAGACCCAGTACTTC.

Ten or more counts support this clonotype. The chain carries TRBV6-5 and TRBJ1-5; no firm D call. The CDR3 contains 14 residues. Trimming took 2 bases from V and 5 from J, leaving 10 bases between them. Germline V lookup: CDR1 MNHEY, CDR2 SVGAGI. The CDR3 loop reads CASSYRVGDQPQHF. As DNA, the CDR3 is TGTGCCAGCAGTTACAGGGTCGGAGATCAGCCCCAGCATTTT.

The chain carries TRBV11-1 and TRBJ2-7; D is unclear. V dropped 5 bases and J dropped 0 bases, with 11 bases sitting between them. Germline V gives CDR1 SGHAT, CDR2 FQDESV (reference sequence). CDR3 length: 14 residues. CDR3 sequence (DNA): TGTGCCAGCAGCCACCGGACCTTCTCCTACGAGCAGTACTTC. Its protein product is CASSHRTFSYEQYF.

This clonotype was found many times. This chain uses TRBV12-5 with TRBJ1-2; 10 nucleotides match TRBD1. Germline-derived CDR1 and CDR2 are LGHNT and FRNRAP. The CDR3 covers 16 residues. V lost 2 bases and J lost 2; bases outside the gene matches: 5. CDR3 DNA sequence: TGTGCTAGTGGTTTGATCCCGGGACAGGGGAACTATGGCTACACCTTC. It specifies CASGLIPGQGNYGYTF. The entire variable domain, with the rest obtained from reference TRBV12-5 and TRBJ1-2, is as follows: DARVTQTPRHKVTEMGQEVTMRCQPILGHNTVFWYRQTMMQGLELLAYFRNRAPLDDSGMPKDRFSAEMPDATLATLKIQPSEPRDSAVYFCASGLIPGQGNYGYTFGSGTRLTVV.

This clonotype was recorded at least ten times. The V gene is TRBV15, the J gene TRBJ2-7; D uncertain. Germline assignment: CDR1 LNHNV and CDR2 YYDKDF (reference sequence). V dropped 1 base and J dropped 5 bases, with 9 bases sitting between them. This CDR3 is 13 amino acids long. The CDR3 bases are TGTGCCACCAGCAGAGTTTATGAGAACGAGCAGTACTTC. It yields the protein CATSRVYENEQYF.

The chain employs TRBV12-5 and TRBJ1-2; D is possibly TRBD1 (6 bases). Germline V gene sequence: CDR1 LGHNT, CDR2 FRNRAP. The CDR3 extends over 13 amino acids. The germline V and J ends were trimmed by 2 bases and 3 bases, with 7 bases remaining between them. CDR3: CASGLTGYYGYTF. The CDR3 DNA reads TGTGCTAGTGGTTTGACAGGGTACTATGGCTACACCTTC.

This rearrangement joins TRBV6-1 to TRBJ1-1; no reliable D call. Germline V gives CDR1 MNHNS, CDR2 SASEGT. The CDR3 extends over 11 amino acids. V gave up 5 bases and J gave up 11 bases, with 12 bases separating them. DNA for the CDR3: TGTGCCAGCAGTCAGGAGGTGATGGCTTTCTTT. Residues: CASSQEVMAFF.

CDR3: CASRRGINQPQHF. Written as DNA, the CDR3 is TGTGCCAGCAGACGGGGGATCAATCAGCCCCAGCATTTT. The chain is built from TRBV6-2 or TRBV6-3 and TRBJ1-5; the D gene is possibly TRBD1 (5 bases). CDR3 length: 13 amino acids. Germline lookup yields CDR1 MNHEY and CDR2 SVGEGT. Trimming cost V 6 bases and J 3 bases, with 9 bases left between them.

This clonotype was counted at least ten times. V gene TRBV7-2 combines with J gene TRBJ1-2; 12 positions agree with TRBD1. Germline loops: CDR1 SGHTA, CDR2 FQGNSA. This CDR3 contains 15 residues. V shed 1 base, J shed 7 bases, and the junction held 4 bases outside the gene matches. CDR3 sequence (DNA): TGTGCCAGCAGCTTAGGGGGACAGGGGGCTTTTGGCTACACCTTC. Translating it yields CASSLGGQGAFGYTF. The full variable domain, rest sourced from reference TRBV7-2 and TRBJ1-2, is GAGVSQSPSNKVTEKGKDVELRCDPISGHTALYWYRQSLGQGLEFLIYFQGNSAPDKSGLPSDRFSAERTGGSVSTLTIQRTQQEDSAVYLCASSLGGQGAFGYTFGSGTRLTVV.

A note on this clonotype: Since the CDR3 does not end with the conserved phenylalanine or tryptophan, this likely comes from a read error. V and J are TRBV6-1 and TRBJ2-5; TRBD2 agrees at 7 bases. V was pared by 2 bases and J by 2 bases, with 11 bases of the junction left unmatched. The germline V gene encodes CDR1 MNHNS and CDR2 SASEGT. There are 17 residues in the CDR3. CDR3 nucleotide sequence: TGTGCCAGCAGTGAATCGGGGGGTGCCAGGTCACAAGAGACCCAGTACCTC. Amino acids: CASSESGGARSQETQYL.

This clonotype was counted at least ten times. The chain uses TRBV6-5 and TRBJ2-7; D unclear. The germline V and J ends were trimmed by 4 bases and 6 bases, with 7 bases remaining between them. The CDR3 is 11 amino acids. Germline V gene data show CDR1 as MNHEY and CDR2 as SVGAGI. As DNA, the CDR3 is TGTGCCAGCAGTTGGGGTGGCGAGCAGTACTTC. Translated: CASSWGGEQYF.

This clonotype was found many times. The CDR3 reads CASTGAEETQYF. DNA for the CDR3: TGTGCCAGCACGGGGGCTGAAGAGACCCAGTACTTC. The chain links TRBV6-1 to TRBJ2-5; D might be TRBD1 or TRBD2, each matching 6 bases. The CDR3 totals 12 residues. V was pared by 7 bases and J by 3 bases, with 9 bases between. Per germline, CDR1 MNHNS and CDR2 SASEGT.

This clonotype has at least ten counts. The genes are TRBV12-3 or TRBV12-4 and TRBJ1-1, with D possibly being TRBD1 (6 bases). The V gene lost 3 bases and the J gene lost 4 bases, with 15 bases spanning the gap. The CDR3 runs 15 residues. The CDR3 DNA follows: TGTGCCAGCAGTTTGGGGGGCGGGACCCCCACTGAAGCTTTCTTT. This gives the protein CASSLGGGTPTEAFF.

The genes are TRBV7-2 and TRBJ2-5, with D possibly matching TRBD2 (7 bases). The CDR3 has 14 residues. V gave up 8 bases and J gave up 5 bases, with 18 bases separating them. Per the germline V gene, CDR1 is SGHTA and CDR2 is FQGNSA. CDR3 bases: TGTGCCAGCCGGGGGCGGGAGTGGTGGGAGACCCAGTACTTC. It translates to CASRGREWWETQYF.

This clonotype appeared many times. The chain combines TRBV19 with TRBJ2-5; D ambiguous. The CDR3 runs to 11 residues. Germline V lookup: CDR1 LNHDA, CDR2 SQIVND (reference sequence). V lost 3 bases and J lost 4, with 3 bases in between. The CDR3 region is CASSMGETQYF. The CDR3 coding sequence is TGTGCCAGTAGTATGGGAGAGACCCAGTACTTC. Drawing the rest from reference TRBV19 and TRBJ2-5, the complete variable domain is DGGITQSPKYLFRKEGQNVTLSCEQNLNHDAMYWYRQDPGQGLRLIYYSQIVNDFQKGDIAEGYSVSREKKESFPLTVTSAQKNPTAFYLCASSMGETQYFGPGTRLLVL.

The chain recombines TRBV12-3 or TRBV12-4 with TRBJ2-5; D is perhaps TRBD2 (5 bases). This CDR3 has 16 amino acids. V dropped 5 bases and J dropped 13 bases, with 29 bases sitting between them. The CDR3 DNA is TGTGCCAGCAGTCCACGAAGGCCCGTCTGTGAGGGCGAACGGTACTTC. Its protein is CASSPRRPVCEGERYF.

This clonotype was observed a handful of times. V usage is TRBV6-1 and J usage is TRBJ1-2; the D gene is possibly TRBD1 (6 bases). Per the germline V gene, CDR1 is MNHNS and CDR2 is SASEGT. The CDR3 is 15 amino acids. V shed 7 bases and J shed 3 bases, with 18 bases lying between them. The CDR3: CASMAGSGQHYGYTF. CDR3 coding DNA: TGTGCCAGCATGGCTGGATCCGGACAGCACTATGGCTACACCTTC.

J is TRBJ1-2 and V is TRBV5-1, with D unclear. Germline-derived CDR1 and CDR2 are SGHRS and YFSETQ. Trimming took off 1 base at V and 4 bases at J, with 8 bases between the two ends. This CDR3 region has 13 residues. The CDR3 sequence: CASSLHSSYGYTF. CDR3 nucleotides: TGCGCCAGCAGCTTGCACAGTTCCTATGGCTACACCTTC.

V and J are TRBV6-5 and TRBJ1-2; TRBD1 aligns across 9 bases. Germline loops: CDR1 MNHEY, CDR2 SVGAGI. The junction had 8 bases not matched to a gene; V was cut back by 3 bases and J by 6 bases. The CDR3 runs to 15 residues. The CDR3 reads CASSYTPGQGDGYTF. CDR3 nucleotides: TGTGCCAGCAGTTATACGCCGGGACAGGGAGATGGCTACACCTTC.

The CDR3 DNA is TGTGCCAGCAGTCCGCCGGGACTAGCGGGAGGGCTTATAGAGACCCAGTACTTC. It yields the protein CASSPPGLAGGLIETQYF. The chain employs TRBV28 and TRBJ2-5; the match to TRBD2 covers 16 bases. Germline CDR1 is MDHEN and CDR2 is SYDVKM. The V and J ends lost 5 bases and 4 bases, in that order; junction bases with no gene match: 10. The CDR3 consists of 18 residues.

This clonotype was seen ten or more times. The V gene is TRBV6-5, the J gene TRBJ2-7; D remains ambiguous. V lost 0 bases, J lost 3 bases, and 9 bases lay in between. From germline, CDR1 is MNHEY and CDR2 SVGAGI. The CDR3 is 14 amino acids. Written as DNA, the CDR3 is TGTGCCAGCAGTTACTCTCGGAAAGGCTACGAGCAGTACTTC. Its translation is CASSYSRKGYEQYF.

The chain combines TRBV6-1 with TRBJ1-2, with 7 bases fitting TRBD1. CDR1 and CDR2 from the germline V gene are MNHNS and SASEGT. V lost 0 bases to trimming and J lost 2 bases; unmatched junction nucleotides: 9. The CDR3 has 17 amino acids. Here the CDR3 reads CASSEAIRTGGNYGYTF. As DNA, the CDR3 is TGTGCCAGCAGTGAAGCGATTCGGACAGGTGGGAACTATGGCTACACCTTC.

V usage is TRBV6-1 and J usage is TRBJ1-2; tentative D call: TRBD1 (5 bases). Trimming removed 2 bases from V and 8 bases from J, with 9 bases in between. The germline V gene encodes CDR1 MNHNS and CDR2 SASEGT. The CDR3 covers 12 residues. The CDR3 spells CASSEPGYGYTF. The CDR3 DNA reads as TGTGCCAGCAGTGAACCAGGGTACGGCTACACCTTC.

The chain has TRBV4-1 and TRBJ2-5, with TRBD1 matching over 8 bases. CDR3 length equals 15 residues. The germline V gene has CDR1 MGHRA and CDR2 YSYEKL. The ends lost 0 bases at V and 4 bases at J; junction bases unmatched: 4. The CDR3 protein is CASSQEARGLETQYF. The CDR3, as DNA: TGCGCCAGCAGCCAAGAGGCCAGGGGGCTAGAGACCCAGTACTTC.

As DNA, the CDR3 is TGTGCCACCAGTGATGGACACAACTACGAGCAGTACTTC. Protein product: CATSDGHNYEQYF. The rearrangement uses TRBV24-1 and TRBJ2-7; D might be TRBD1 (5 bases). Trimming pared 3 bases from V and 3 bases from J, leaving 8 bases between. From germline, CDR1 is KGHDR and CDR2 SFDVKD. CDR3 size: 13 residues.

The chain combines TRBV11-2 with TRBJ1-6, with a tentative D call TRBD1 (5 bases). V lost 3 bases to trimming and J lost 0 bases, with 18 bases between them. The CDR3 extends over 19 amino acids. Germline V CDR1 and CDR2: SGHAT, FQNNGV. The CDR3 DNA reads TGTGCCAGCAGCTTCCACGTTAGAGGGGAGAGCTCCTATAATTCACCCCTCCACTTT. Its protein product is CASSFHVRGESSYNSPLHF.

The chain carries TRBV28 and TRBJ2-5; 7 bases fit TRBD1. The CDR3 extends over 16 amino acids. V gave up 3 bases and J gave up 5 bases; unmatched junction bases: 12. Germline CDR1 is MDHEN and CDR2 is SYDVKM. In DNA, the CDR3 is TGTGCCAGCAGTTTTCCTAGACAGGGCTCGGATGAGACCCAGTACTTC. Translated: CASSFPRQGSDETQYF. The whole variable domain, remainder taken from reference TRBV28 and TRBJ2-5, is DVKVTQSSRYLVKRTGEKVFLECVQDMDHENMFWYRQDPGLGLRLIYFSYDVKMKEKGDIPEGYSVSREKKERFSLILESASTNQTSMYLCASSFPRQGSDETQYFGPGTRLLVL.

V gene TRBV2 combines with J gene TRBJ1-5; D perhaps matches TRBD1 (6 bases). Trimming removed 1 base from V and 6 bases from J, with 10 bases in between. There are 14 residues in the CDR3. The germline CDR1 and CDR2 sequences are SNHLY and FYNNEI. The CDR3 reads CASSEVQGGQPQHF. CDR3 sequence (DNA): TGTGCCAGCAGTGAAGTACAGGGCGGTCAGCCCCAGCATTTT.

This chain uses TRBV19 with TRBJ2-5; tentatively, D is TRBD1 (6 bases). The germline gives CDR1 LNHDA, CDR2 SQIVND (reference sequence). V dropped 3 bases and J dropped 5 bases, with 19 bases sitting between them. The CDR3 length is 16 residues. CDR3 coding DNA: TGTGCCAGTAGTATCCTCGCCACAGGGCTTGGCGAGACCCAGTACTTC. This translates into CASSILATGLGETQYF.

The chain uses TRBV11-3 and TRBJ2-5; D possibly corresponds to TRBD1 (5 bases). The CDR3 contains 15 residues. CDR1 and CDR2 from the germline V gene are SGHNT and YENEEA. V was pared by 5 bases and J by 4 bases, with 17 bases between. The CDR3: CASSLDTTDRETQYF. DNA for the CDR3: TGTGCCAGCAGCCTCGATACGACAGACCGAGAGACCCAGTACTTC.